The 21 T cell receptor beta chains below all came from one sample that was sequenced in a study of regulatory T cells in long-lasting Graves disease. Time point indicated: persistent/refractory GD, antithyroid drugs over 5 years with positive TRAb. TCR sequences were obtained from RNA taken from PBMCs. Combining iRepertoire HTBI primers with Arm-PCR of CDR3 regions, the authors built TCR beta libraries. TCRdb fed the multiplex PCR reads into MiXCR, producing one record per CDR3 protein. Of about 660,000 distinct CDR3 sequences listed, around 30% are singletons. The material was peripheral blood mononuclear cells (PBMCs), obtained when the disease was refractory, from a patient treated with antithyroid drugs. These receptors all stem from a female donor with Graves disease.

The CDR3: CASTWDRGDTGELFF. CDR3 nucleotides: TGTGCCAGCACCTGGGACAGGGGAGACACCGGGGAGCTGTTTTTT. The genes are TRBV12-3 or TRBV12-4 and TRBJ2-2, with TRBD1 matching 10 bases. The CDR3 runs to 15 residues. V shed 7 bases, J shed 3 bases, and the junction held 5 bases outside the gene matches.

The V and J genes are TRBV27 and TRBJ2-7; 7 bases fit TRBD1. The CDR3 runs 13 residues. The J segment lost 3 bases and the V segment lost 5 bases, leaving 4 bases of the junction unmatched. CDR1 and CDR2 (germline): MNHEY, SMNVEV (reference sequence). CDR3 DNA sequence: TGTGCCAGCAGTCCGGACAGGATCTACGAGCAGTACTTC. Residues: CASSPDRIYEQYF.

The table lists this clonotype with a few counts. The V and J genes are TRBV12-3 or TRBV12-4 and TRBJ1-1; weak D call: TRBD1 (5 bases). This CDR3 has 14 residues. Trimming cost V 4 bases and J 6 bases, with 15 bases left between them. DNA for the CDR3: TGTGCCAGCAGTTGGGACCGACGGGGTCCTGAAGCTTTCTTT. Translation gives CASSWDRRGPEAFF.

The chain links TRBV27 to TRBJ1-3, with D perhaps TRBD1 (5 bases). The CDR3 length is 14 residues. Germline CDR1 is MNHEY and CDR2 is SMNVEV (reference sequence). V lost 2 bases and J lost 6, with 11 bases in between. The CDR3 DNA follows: TGTGCCAGCAGTTTAAGGGGCCCCGAAAACACCATATATTTT. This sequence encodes CASSLRGPENTIYF.

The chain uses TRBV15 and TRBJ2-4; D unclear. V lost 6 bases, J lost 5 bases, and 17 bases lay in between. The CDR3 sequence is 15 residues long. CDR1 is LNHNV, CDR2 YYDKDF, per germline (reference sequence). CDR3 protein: CATRRTLARENIQYF. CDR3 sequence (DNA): TGTGCCACCAGGCGGACCCTCGCAAGGGAAAACATTCAGTACTTC.

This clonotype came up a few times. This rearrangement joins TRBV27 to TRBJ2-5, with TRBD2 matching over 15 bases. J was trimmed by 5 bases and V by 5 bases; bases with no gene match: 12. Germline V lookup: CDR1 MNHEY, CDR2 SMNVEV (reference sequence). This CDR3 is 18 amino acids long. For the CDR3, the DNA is TGTGCCAGCAGTCACTCCTGGACTAGCGGGAGGGCCCTTGAGACCCAGTACTTC. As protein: CASSHSWTSGRALETQYF.

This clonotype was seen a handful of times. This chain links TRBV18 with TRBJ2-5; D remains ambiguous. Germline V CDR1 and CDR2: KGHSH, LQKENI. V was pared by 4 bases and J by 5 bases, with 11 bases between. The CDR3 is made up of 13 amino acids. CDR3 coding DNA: TGTGCCAGCTCACGGTCCCAGAAGGAGACCCAGTACTTC. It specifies CASSRSQKETQYF.

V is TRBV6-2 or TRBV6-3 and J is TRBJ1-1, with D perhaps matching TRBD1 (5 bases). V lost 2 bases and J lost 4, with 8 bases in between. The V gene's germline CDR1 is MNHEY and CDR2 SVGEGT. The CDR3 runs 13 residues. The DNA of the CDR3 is TGTGCCAGCAGTTACGGGGGATTCACTGAAGCTTTCTTT. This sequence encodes CASSYGGFTEAFF.

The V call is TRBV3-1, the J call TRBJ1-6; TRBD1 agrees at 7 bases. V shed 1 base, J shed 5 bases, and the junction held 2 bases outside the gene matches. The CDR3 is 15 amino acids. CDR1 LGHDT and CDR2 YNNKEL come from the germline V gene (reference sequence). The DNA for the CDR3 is TGTGCCAGCAGCCAAGTTGACAGGGATAATTCACCCCTCCACTTT. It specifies CASSQVDRDNSPLHF.

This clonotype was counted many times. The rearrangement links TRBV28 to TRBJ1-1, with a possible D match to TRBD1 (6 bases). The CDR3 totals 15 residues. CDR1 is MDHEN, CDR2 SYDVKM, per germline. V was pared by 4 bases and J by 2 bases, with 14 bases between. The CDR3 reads CASSSGTFANTEAFF. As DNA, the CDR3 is TGTGCCAGCAGTTCGGGGACATTTGCTAACACTGAAGCTTTCTTT.

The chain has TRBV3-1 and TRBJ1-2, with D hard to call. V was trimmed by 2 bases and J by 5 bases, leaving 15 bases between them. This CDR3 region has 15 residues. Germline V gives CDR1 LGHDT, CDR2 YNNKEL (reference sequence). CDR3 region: CASSQKVDARYGYTF. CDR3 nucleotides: TGTGCCAGCAGCCAAAAGGTGGACGCTAGGTATGGCTACACCTTC.

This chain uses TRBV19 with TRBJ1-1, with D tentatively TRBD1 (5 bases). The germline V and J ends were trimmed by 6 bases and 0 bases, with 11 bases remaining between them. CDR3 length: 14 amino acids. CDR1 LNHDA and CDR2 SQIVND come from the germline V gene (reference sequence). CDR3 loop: CASRPGPVNTEAFF. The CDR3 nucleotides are TGTGCCAGTAGGCCGGGGCCAGTGAACACTGAAGCTTTCTTT.

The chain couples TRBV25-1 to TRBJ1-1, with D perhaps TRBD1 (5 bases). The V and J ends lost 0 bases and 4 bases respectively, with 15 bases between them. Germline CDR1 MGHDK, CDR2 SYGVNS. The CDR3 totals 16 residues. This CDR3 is CASSEYRGNLGTEAFF. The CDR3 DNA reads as TGTGCCAGCAGTGAATATCGGGGCAATTTGGGCACTGAAGCTTTCTTT.

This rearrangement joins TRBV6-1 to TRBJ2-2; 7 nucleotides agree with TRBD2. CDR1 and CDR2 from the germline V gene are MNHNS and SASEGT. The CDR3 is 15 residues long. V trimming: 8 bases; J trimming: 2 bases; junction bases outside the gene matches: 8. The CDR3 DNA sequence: TGTGCCAGCCAGGGTAGCGGGTTAAACACCGGGGAGCTGTTTTTT. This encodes CASQGSGLNTGELFF.

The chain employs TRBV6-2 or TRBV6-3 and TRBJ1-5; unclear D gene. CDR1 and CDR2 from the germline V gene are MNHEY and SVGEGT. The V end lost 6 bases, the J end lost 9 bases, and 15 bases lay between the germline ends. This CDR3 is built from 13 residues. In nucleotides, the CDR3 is TGTGCCAGCAGCCAAACCGGCCCGAGGCCCCAGCATTTT. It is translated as CASSQTGPRPQHF.

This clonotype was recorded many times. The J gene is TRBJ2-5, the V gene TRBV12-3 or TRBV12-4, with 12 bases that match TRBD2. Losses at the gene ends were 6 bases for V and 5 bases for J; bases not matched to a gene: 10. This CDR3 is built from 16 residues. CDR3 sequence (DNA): TGTGCCAGCAGCCGAACGAGACTAGCGGGAGAGGAGACCCAGTACTTC. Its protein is CASSRTRLAGEETQYF.

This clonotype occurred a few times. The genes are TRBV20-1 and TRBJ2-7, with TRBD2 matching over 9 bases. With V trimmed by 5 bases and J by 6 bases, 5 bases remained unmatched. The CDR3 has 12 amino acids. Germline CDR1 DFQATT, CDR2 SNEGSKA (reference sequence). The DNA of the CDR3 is TGCAGTGCTGCTCCTAGCGGGGTCGAGCAGTACTTC. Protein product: CSAAPSGVEQYF.

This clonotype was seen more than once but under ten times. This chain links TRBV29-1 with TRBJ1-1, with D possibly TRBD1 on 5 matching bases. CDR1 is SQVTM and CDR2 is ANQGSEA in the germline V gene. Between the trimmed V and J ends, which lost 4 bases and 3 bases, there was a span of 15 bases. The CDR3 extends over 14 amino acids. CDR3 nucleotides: TGCAGCGTTGGGCGGGGCAGGGAGTACACTGAAGCTTTCTTT. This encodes CSVGRGREYTEAFF.

CDR3 in amino acids: CASSELRSGTEAFF. The CDR3 DNA follows: TGTGCCAGCAGTGAATTGCGCAGCGGGACTGAAGCTTTCTTT. The chain combines TRBV25-1 with TRBJ1-1; D not certain. Per the germline V gene, CDR1 is MGHDK and CDR2 is SYGVNS. V was trimmed by 1 base and J by 5 bases, leaving 11 bases between them. The CDR3 loop spans 14 amino acids.

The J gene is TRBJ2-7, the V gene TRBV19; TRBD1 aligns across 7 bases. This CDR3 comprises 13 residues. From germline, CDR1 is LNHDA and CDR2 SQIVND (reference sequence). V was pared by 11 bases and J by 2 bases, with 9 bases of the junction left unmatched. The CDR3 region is CASSDRTTYEQYF. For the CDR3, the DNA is TGTGCCTCGTCGGACAGGACGACCTACGAGCAGTACTTC.

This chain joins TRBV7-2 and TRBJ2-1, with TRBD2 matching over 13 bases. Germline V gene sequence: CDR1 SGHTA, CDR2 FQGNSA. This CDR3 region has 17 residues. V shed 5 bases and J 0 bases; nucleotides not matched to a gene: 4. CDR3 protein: CASSLTSGRSSYNEQFF. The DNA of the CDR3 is TGTGCCAGCAGCCTGACTAGCGGGAGGAGCTCCTACAATGAGCAGTTCTTC.